The sequence of this TCR beta chain was determined in a study of blood T cells in healthy people across ages. Study overall: There was about one barcoded beta molecule captured by template switching per two T cells.

Deletions cut 3 bases from V and 2 bases from J, with 10 bases between. The CDR3 has 14 residues. The authors ran a second PCR of 7 to 11 cycles using a sample-barcoded 5' primer and a J-beta primer mix. From the 5' RACE reads, TCRdb called clonotypes with MiXCR, one entry per CDR3 protein. In the table there are a few hundred thousand distinct CDR3 sequences, about 26% of which are singletons. Another study also made use of these data, one on T cells of mothers and their children. Per that study: Samples were obtained from three healthy Caucasian mothers and their six children. Per child, 3 million or so TCR beta CDR3 reads were obtained, against over 8.5 million per mother.

Sequenced input: blood. This chain uses TRBV12-3 or TRBV12-4 with TRBJ2-5; weak D call: TRBD1 (7 bases). The TCR comes from a boy aged 2 to 10 in good health. The CDR3 DNA sequence: TGTGCCAGCAGTTTCCAGGGGGGTCAAGAGACCCAGTACTTC. Amino acid sequence: CASSFQGGQETQYF.